The subject of this entry is one T cell receptor beta chain. These data originate in a study of cytomegalovirus exposure and HLA in healthy donors. Both 60 Vbeta primers and 13 Jbeta primers went into the PCR. TCRdb's table, derived via immunoSEQ multiplex PCR, lists solely in-frame clones and lacks some. Among some 150,000 clones listed, around three quarters were seen once. The material sequenced was PBMCs. The TCR comes from a man aged 35-49 years in good health and CMV-seropositive.

The CDR3 spells CASSETPPEGAFGNTIYF. In nucleotides, the CDR3 is TGTGCCAGCAGCGAAACCCCCCCTGAGGGGGCTTTTGGAAACACCATATATTTT. The chain joins TRBV9 to TRBJ1-3, with 7 bases that match TRBD1. The CDR3 extends over 18 amino acids. CDR1 and CDR2 from the germline V gene are SGDLS and YYNGEE. With 3 bases clipped from V and 3 bases from J, the junction kept 15 bases outside the gene matches.